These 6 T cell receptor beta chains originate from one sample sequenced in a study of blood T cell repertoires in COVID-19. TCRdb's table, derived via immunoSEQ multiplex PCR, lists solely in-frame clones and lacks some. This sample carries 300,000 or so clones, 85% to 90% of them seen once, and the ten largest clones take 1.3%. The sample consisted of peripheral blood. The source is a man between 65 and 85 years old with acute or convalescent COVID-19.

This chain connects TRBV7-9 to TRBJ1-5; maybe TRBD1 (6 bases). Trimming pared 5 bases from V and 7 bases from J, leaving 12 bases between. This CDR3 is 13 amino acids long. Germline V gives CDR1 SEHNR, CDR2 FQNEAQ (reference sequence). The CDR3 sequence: CASSLGGGQPQHF. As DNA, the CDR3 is TGTGCCAGCAGCCTTGGTGGGGGCCAGCCCCAGCATTTT.

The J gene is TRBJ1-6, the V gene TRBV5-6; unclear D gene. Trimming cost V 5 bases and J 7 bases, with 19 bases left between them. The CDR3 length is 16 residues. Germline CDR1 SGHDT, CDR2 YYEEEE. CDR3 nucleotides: TGTGCCAGCAGTTCGCTCATGAGGGCCGGGAATTCACCCCTCCACTTT. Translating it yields CASSSLMRAGNSPLHF.

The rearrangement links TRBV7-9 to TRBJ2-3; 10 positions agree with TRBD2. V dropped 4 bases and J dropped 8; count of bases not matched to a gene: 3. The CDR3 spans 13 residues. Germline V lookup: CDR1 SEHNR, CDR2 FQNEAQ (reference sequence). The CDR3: CASSSIAGGTQYF. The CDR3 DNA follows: TGTGCCAGCAGCTCCATAGCGGGGGGTACGCAGTATTTT.

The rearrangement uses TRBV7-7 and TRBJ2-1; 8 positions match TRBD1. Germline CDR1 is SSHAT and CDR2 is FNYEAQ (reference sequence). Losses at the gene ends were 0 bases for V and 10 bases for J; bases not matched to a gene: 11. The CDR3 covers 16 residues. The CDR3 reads CASSLALGTGSGEQFF. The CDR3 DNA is TGTGCCAGCAGCTTAGCGCTTGGGACAGGCTCGGGGGAGCAGTTCTTC.

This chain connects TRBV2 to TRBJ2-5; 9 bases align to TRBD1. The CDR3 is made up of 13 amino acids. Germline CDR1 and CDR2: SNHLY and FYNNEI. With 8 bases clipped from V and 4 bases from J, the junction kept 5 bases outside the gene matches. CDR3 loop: CASAIQGAETQYF. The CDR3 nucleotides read TGTGCCAGCGCCATACAGGGGGCAGAGACCCAGTACTTC.

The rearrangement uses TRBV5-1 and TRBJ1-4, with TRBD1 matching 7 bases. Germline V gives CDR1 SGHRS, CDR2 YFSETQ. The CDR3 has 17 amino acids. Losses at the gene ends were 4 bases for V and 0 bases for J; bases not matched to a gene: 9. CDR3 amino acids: CASSVGTAVATNEKLFF. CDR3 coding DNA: TGCGCCAGCAGCGTGGGGACAGCGGTTGCAACTAATGAAAAACTGTTTTTT.